This T cell receptor (beta chain) came from a study of blood T cell repertoires in COVID-19. Whole-study context: Nucleic acid was either cDNA or gDNA, and it came from T cells, B-cell-depleted T cells, or PBMCs.

Study processing details: The assay estimated nucleated cells by amplifying reference gene primers. Assay: immunoSEQ multiplex PCR; the TCRdb copy retains only in-frame clones and omits some. V and J calls and clone size come straight from that table; D and trimming were deduced from the DNA. The repertoire holds about 27,000 clones, with 84% as singletons. The CDR3 length is 16 residues. J lost 4 bases, V lost 2 bases, and 8 bases had no gene match. The sequenced sample was peripheral blood. The chain employs TRBV23-1 and TRBJ2-5; 9 positions match TRBD1. TRBV23-1 qualifies as an ORF whose function is uncertain. The sequence was collected from a woman older than 75 with acute or convalescent COVID-19. The CDR3 sequence is CASSQQHRGPGETQYF. The CDR3 region has the DNA TGCGCCAGCAGTCAACAGCACAGGGGGCCGGGAGAGACCCAGTACTTC.